This T cell receptor (beta chain) comes out of a study of blood T cell repertoires in COVID-19. The CDR3 has 13 residues. V dropped 3 bases and J dropped 6 bases, with 9 bases sitting between them. Germline V CDR1 and CDR2: GTSNPN, SVGIG (reference sequence). Only in-frame clones appear in the TCRdb table, and some are missing; sequencing was by immunoSEQ multiplex PCR. The repertoire holds some 200,000 clones, with 75% to 85% as singletons. A single count supports this clone. This TCR came from a woman over 75 with COVID-19, enrolled during active disease. This chain links TRBV30 with TRBJ1-6; D is possibly TRBD1 (5 bases). Sequenced material: peripheral blood. CDR3 sequence reads: CAWSGGSNSPLHF. The DNA of the CDR3 is TGTGCCTGGAGCGGGGGGTCTAATTCACCCCTCCACTTT.